The 17 T cell receptor beta chains listed next were all sequenced from one sample in a study of CD8 T cells in ankylosing spondylitis. One entry per CDR3 protein, called by TCRdb with MiXCR from the 5' RACE reads. The sample records fewer than 250,000 distinct CDR3 sequences, more than 9% being singletons. The material sequenced was blood, either unsorted or a sorted T cell fraction (not recorded which). Receptors were obtained from a male donor with ankylosing spondylitis or in good health (not recorded which).

This clonotype was recorded a few times. The V call is TRBV11-1, the J call TRBJ2-3; D is possibly TRBD1 or TRBD2 (6 bases each). Trimming pared 6 bases from V and 4 bases from J, leaving 35 bases between. The CDR3 has 21 residues. Germline CDR1 SGHAT, CDR2 FQDESV (reference sequence). CDR3 sequence (DNA): TGTGCCAGCAGATCTACCCTCCTAGAGGGGTTTAAGGGGGAGGAAGCAGATACGCAGTATTTT. This gives the protein CASRSTLLEGFKGEEADTQYF.

This clonotype was observed at least ten times. The chain carries TRBV20-1 and TRBJ2-7, with D unresolved. Trimming stripped 3 bases from V and 5 bases from J, with 14 bases between. The CDR3 has 13 residues. Germline V gene sequence: CDR1 DFQATT, CDR2 SNEGSKA (reference sequence). CDR3 loop: CSASRSSIHEQYF. In DNA form, the CDR3 reads TGCAGTGCTAGTAGGTCTAGTATCCACGAGCAGTACTTC.

This clonotype was counted many times. This rearrangement joins TRBV6-5 to TRBJ2-2; D assignment may be TRBD1 or TRBD2 (5 bases each). Germline assignment: CDR1 MNHEY and CDR2 SVGAGI. V was shortened by 4 bases and J by 4 bases, with 10 bases between the two germline ends. The CDR3 sequence is 14 residues long. CDR3: CASSSRGFTGELFF. CDR3 nucleotides: TGTGCCAGCAGTTCTCGGGGCTTCACCGGGGAGCTGTTTTTT.

The table lists this clonotype with many counts. The V and J genes are TRBV29-1 and TRBJ2-3; tentatively, D is TRBD1 (6 bases). The length of the CDR3 is 12 residues. Trimming cost V 4 bases and J 4 bases, with 9 bases left between them. CDR1 is SQVTM and CDR2 is ANQGSEA in the germline V gene. In DNA, the CDR3 is TGCAGCGTTGTCAGGGGCGCAGATACGCAGTATTTT. The encoded protein is CSVVRGADTQYF.

The table lists this clonotype with many counts. The V gene is TRBV20-1, the J gene TRBJ1-1; D possibly corresponds to TRBD1 (5 bases). This CDR3 region has 13 residues. Germline lookup yields CDR1 DFQATT and CDR2 SNEGSKA (reference sequence). The DNA of the CDR3 is TGCAGCGGCGCCCAGTGGGGGGACACTGAAGCTTTCTTT. It specifies CSGAQWGDTEAFF.

This clonotype occurred many times. V and J are TRBV11-2 and TRBJ1-3; 8 positions agree with TRBD1. V was clipped by 4 bases and J by 4 bases; unmatched bases: 6. Looked up from germline, CDR1 is SGHAT and CDR2 is FQNNGV. The CDR3 extends over 15 amino acids. CDR3 nucleotides: TGTGCCAGCAGCTACGACAGGGGAGCAGGAAACACCATATATTTT. Translated, it gives CASSYDRGAGNTIYF.

A remark on this clonotype: A much bigger clone sits one base away, suggesting this may be a read error. V gene TRBV12-3 or TRBV12-4 combines with J gene TRBJ1-1; D unresolved. The CDR3 length is 10 residues. Trimming took 5 bases from V and 12 from J, leaving 10 bases between them. The CDR3 DNA reads TGTGCCAGCAGTACCAAACCCACTTTCTTT. Amino acids: CASSTKPTFF.

This clonotype was observed many times. This chain links TRBV7-2 with TRBJ2-3; unclear D gene. CDR1 and CDR2 from the germline V gene are SGHTA and FQGNSA. V gave up 2 bases and J gave up 0 bases, with 9 bases separating them. This CDR3 is 15 amino acids long. For the CDR3, the DNA is TGTGCCAGCAGCTTATTGGTAGTAAGCACAGATACGCAGTATTTT. Protein: CASSLLVVSTDTQYF.

This clonotype was counted at least ten times. The chain carries TRBV12-3 or TRBV12-4 and TRBJ2-3; 11 bases agree with TRBD2. The CDR3 length is 16 residues. V lost 6 bases to trimming and J lost 4 bases; unmatched junction nucleotides: 9. CDR3 in DNA: TGTGCCAGCAGGGGGGGGGTAGCGGGAGGGCCAGATACGCAGTATTTT. Translation: CASRGGVAGGPDTQYF.

This clonotype has a count of ten or more. The chain couples TRBV20-1 to TRBJ2-7; TRBD2 matches at 10 bases. Germline loops: CDR1 DFQATT, CDR2 SNEGSKA (reference sequence). The V segment lost 5 bases and the J segment 9 bases; nucleotides outside the gene matches: 13. The CDR3 has 14 residues. CDR3 protein: CSAYLSGRATLQYF. The DNA of the CDR3 is TGCAGTGCTTATCTAAGCGGGAGGGCTACCCTGCAGTACTTC.

This clonotype was seen repeatedly, ten times or more. This chain connects TRBV4-1 to TRBJ2-1, with D tentatively TRBD1 (5 bases). This CDR3 spans 15 amino acids. Trimming shortened V by 0 bases and J by 0 bases, and 6 bases separated the two germline ends. Germline CDR1 is MGHRA and CDR2 is YSYEKL. CDR3 nucleotides: TGCGCCAGCAGCCAAGAGACAGCCTCCTACAATGAGCAGTTCTTC. Encoded protein: CASSQETASYNEQFF.

There are a few counts of this clonotype. The genes are TRBV4-1 and TRBJ2-3; 8 nucleotides agree with TRBD2. V dropped 6 bases and J dropped 4; count of bases not matched to a gene: 9. This CDR3 spans 15 amino acids. Germline CDR1 MGHRA, CDR2 YSYEKL. For the CDR3, the DNA is TGCGCCAGCAGAGAGGGAGTAGCGGGGTCAGATACGCAGTATTTT. As protein: CASREGVAGSDTQYF.

Remarks on this clonotype: One end of the junction varies from germline; a read error may be responsible. The chain carries TRBV20-1 and TRBJ1-4; perhaps TRBD1 as D (5 bases). Looked up from germline, CDR1 is DFQATT and CDR2 is SNEGSKA (reference sequence). The CDR3 runs 14 residues. This chain's CDR3 is CSARVGGANEKLFF. CDR3 DNA sequence: TGCAGTGCCAGAGTGGGAGGGGCTAATGAAAAACTGTTTTTT.

This clonotype showed up many times. The V and J genes are TRBV18 and TRBJ2-3, with 8 bases identical to TRBD2. Germline V gene data show CDR1 as KGHSH and CDR2 as LQKENI. V shed 3 bases and J 3 bases; nucleotides not matched to a gene: 2. CDR3 length: 14 amino acids. The CDR3 protein is CASSPTGGTDTQYF. In DNA form, the CDR3 reads TGTGCCAGCTCACCGACGGGGGGGACAGATACGCAGTATTTT.

This clonotype was observed many times. V is TRBV4-1 and J is TRBJ1-2; tentative D call: TRBD1 (6 bases). Germline CDR1 is MGHRA and CDR2 is YSYEKL. The CDR3 extends over 18 amino acids. Trimming left V 0 bases short and J 3 bases short, with 20 bases between. The CDR3 DNA reads as TGCGCCAGCAGCCAAGATTCCGCGGGGGGCGGAACCTACTATGGCTACACCTTC. Translating it yields CASSQDSAGGGTYYGYTF.

This clonotype was counted many times. The J gene is TRBJ2-7, the V gene TRBV20-1, with 7 bases lining up with TRBD2. Per germline, CDR1 DFQATT and CDR2 SNEGSKA (reference sequence). The CDR3 sequence is 12 residues long. After removal of 3 bases from V and 5 bases from J, the junction contained 4 bases not matched to a gene. As DNA, the CDR3 is TGCAGTGCTAGTCGCGGGAGCGACGAGCAGTACTTC. This gives the protein CSASRGSDEQYF.

In regard to this clonotype: A much larger clone lies one base from this, so it may be a read error. The CDR3 DNA sequence: TGCGCCACCAGCTCAAGACAGGGGCTGAACACCGGGGAGCTGTTTTTT. Its protein product is CATSSRQGLNTGELFF. The chain joins TRBV5-1 to TRBJ2-2; TRBD1 aligns across 8 bases. The CDR3 covers 16 residues. The V gene's germline CDR1 is SGHRS and CDR2 YFSETQ.